The clone carrying this T cell receptor beta chain was recorded a few times. This entry is derived from a study of T-cell reconstitution after alpha-beta-depleted transplantation in children. It was with unique molecular identifiers that the TCRbeta library was prepared. Using its own MiXCR run on the PCR reads, TCRdb lists one record per CDR3 protein. The sample contains about 600,000 distinct CDR3 sequences, under 30% of which appear only once. The CDR3 totals 14 residues. CDR1 MNHEY and CDR2 SVGEGT come from the germline V gene. V was pared by 3 bases and J by 5 bases, with 11 bases between. V and J are TRBV6-2 or TRBV6-3 and TRBJ2-1; D remains ambiguous. The TCR originated in a boy in the first two years of life who had a stem cell transplant for acute myeloid leukemia, so the T cells may come from the graft donor. The specimen was PBMCs, mostly from graft donor cells, collected 360 days after TCRalphabeta/CD19-depleted stem cell transplant. The CDR3 region is CASSYRWDNNEQFF. CDR3 DNA sequence: TGTGCCAGCAGTTATCGTTGGGATAACAATGAGCAGTTCTTC.